This entry features one T cell receptor (beta chain) sequence. Original analysis: Reference gene primer amplification gave estimated nucleated cell counts. Method: immunoSEQ multiplex PCR; TCRdb's copy keeps in-frame clones and lacks some. That table furnishes V, J and clone size, whereas the DNA furnished D and trimming. The sample lists about 180,000 clones, about 91% seen once, with roughly 1.4% in the top ten. The sample comes from a study of blood T cell repertoires in COVID-19. Overall study context: Sites across the United States, Italy and Spain contributed samples from acute and convalescent COVID-19. The analysed material was cDNA or gDNA that came from T cells, B-cell-depleted T cells, or PBMCs.

CDR3 size: 15 residues. The germline V and J ends were trimmed by 6 bases and 4 bases, with 18 bases remaining between them. CDR1 is LNHDA and CDR2 is SQIVND in the germline V gene (reference sequence). The sample taken for sequencing was peripheral blood. The chain uses TRBV19 and TRBJ1-1; TRBD1 might be the D (6 bases). The TCR originated in a woman in her forties or fifties with acute or convalescent COVID-19. CDR3 region: CASRLVQGTGTEAFF. DNA for the CDR3: TGTGCCAGTAGGCTCGTACAGGGTACGGGCACTGAAGCTTTCTTT.